Below, 30 T cell receptor beta chains from the same sample are listed, as sequenced in a study. TCRdb re-called the RT-PCR reads through MiXCR, storing one row per CDR3 protein. The table shows hundreds of thousands of distinct CDR3 sequences, with approximately 15% occurring only once. The sample comprised memory CD4+ T cells from blood. These receptors were collected from a female donor in good health, serving as a healthy control.

This clonotype was seen at least ten times. This sequence joins TRBV15 and TRBJ2-3; D not certain. Per germline, CDR1 LNHNV and CDR2 YYDKDF (reference sequence). The CDR3 extends over 13 amino acids. Trimming shortened V by 3 bases and J by 6 bases, and 10 bases separated the two germline ends. As DNA, the CDR3 is TGTGCCACCAGCAGTGAAGGCGAGGATACGCAGTATTTT. Translated, it gives CATSSEGEDTQYF.

This clonotype showed up just a few times. The V and J genes are TRBV20-1 and TRBJ1-2, with D possibly being TRBD1 (5 bases). CDR3 length equals 13 residues. V lost 5 bases, J lost 4 bases, and 14 bases lay in between. Germline CDR1 and CDR2: DFQATT and SNEGSKA (reference sequence). This chain's CDR3 is CSAPLSGFYGYTF. DNA for the CDR3: TGCAGTGCTCCCCTTTCAGGGTTCTATGGCTACACCTTC.

The rearrangement uses TRBV3-1 and TRBJ1-5; D is perhaps TRBD1 (6 bases). The CDR3 contains 13 residues. The germline CDR1 and CDR2 sequences are LGHDT and YNNKEL (reference sequence). Trimming cost V 1 base and J 9 bases, with 10 bases left between them. DNA of the CDR3: TGTGCCAGCAGCCAAGCCACAGGGTGGCCCCAGCATTTT. It codes for CASSQATGWPQHF.

This clonotype came up a few times. This rearrangement joins TRBV20-1 to TRBJ1-5, with 8 bases lining up with TRBD1. Germline assignment: CDR1 DFQATT and CDR2 SNEGSKA (reference sequence). The CDR3 totals 16 residues. V lost 3 bases to trimming and J lost 0 bases; unmatched junction nucleotides: 7. The CDR3 here is CSARRTGTYSNQPQHF. CDR3 bases: TGCAGTGCTAGGAGGACAGGGACTTATAGCAATCAGCCCCAGCATTTT.

There are a few counts of this clonotype. CDR3 in DNA: TGTGCCATACTTACCGGGACCACGAACACCGGGGAGCTGTTTTTT. Protein sequence: CAILTGTTNTGELFF. This chain uses TRBV10-3 with TRBJ2-2; D tentatively fits TRBD1 or TRBD2 (5 bases each). The germline V gene encodes CDR1 ENHRY and CDR2 SYGVKD. The CDR3 loop spans 15 amino acids. V lost 9 bases to trimming and J lost 0 bases, with 14 bases between them.

In this sample, this clonotype turned up a few times. V is TRBV5-1 and J is TRBJ1-3, with 9 bases fitting TRBD1. V trimming: 4 bases; J trimming: 2 bases; junction bases outside the gene matches: 16. Germline CDR1 reads SGHRS; CDR2 reads YFSETQ. The CDR3 is 19 residues long. The CDR3: CASSTGTGTASSTGNTIYF. Written as DNA, the CDR3 is TGCGCCAGCAGCACGGGGACAGGGACCGCAAGTAGTACTGGAAACACCATATATTTT.

This chain connects TRBV5-1 to TRBJ2-3; 7 bases are a match to TRBD2. This CDR3 has 14 residues. V lost 5 bases to trimming and J lost 6 bases; unmatched junction nucleotides: 9. Per germline, CDR1 SGHRS and CDR2 YFSETQ. The CDR3 DNA follows: TGCGCCAGCAGACTTGCGGGAGAAGGGGATACGCAGTATTTT. Its translation is CASRLAGEGDTQYF.

The rearrangement joins TRBV20-1 to TRBJ2-3; 11 positions match TRBD2. Per the germline V gene, CDR1 is DFQATT and CDR2 is SNEGSKA (reference sequence). V dropped 3 bases and J dropped 0; count of bases not matched to a gene: 11. CDR3 length: 18 amino acids. The CDR3 nucleotides read TGCAGTGCTAGCGTCCTAGCGGGGGGCCGTACTAGCACAGATACGCAGTATTTT. Its protein is CSASVLAGGRTSTDTQYF.

This clonotype was observed a few times. This chain uses TRBV10-3 with TRBJ1-6, with 7 positions matching TRBD1. Germline V CDR1 and CDR2: ENHRY, SYGVKD. J was trimmed by 10 bases and V by 0 bases; bases with no gene match: 6. CDR3 length equals 15 residues. The CDR3 DNA reads TGTGCCATCAGTGAGTCATTCAGGGGGGACTCACCCCTCCACTTT. Its translation is CAISESFRGDSPLHF.

There are a few counts of this clonotype. This chain links TRBV20-1 with TRBJ1-1; D is uncertain. V lost 4 bases and J 10 bases, leaving 16 bases between the germline ends. The CDR3 contains 12 residues. From germline, CDR1 is DFQATT and CDR2 SNEGSKA (reference sequence). The CDR3 region is CSAIWMQRGAFF. In DNA form, the CDR3 reads TGCAGTGCTATATGGATGCAGCGGGGAGCTTTCTTT.

This clonotype was seen a handful of times. Here the CDR3 reads CASSLSERAGTPAGDTEAFF. Written as DNA, the CDR3 is TGTGCCAGCAGCCTATCGGAGAGGGCCGGGACCCCGGCGGGAGACACTGAAGCTTTCTTT. The chain has TRBV7-8 and TRBJ1-1; D possibly corresponds to TRBD1 (5 bases). Per germline, CDR1 SGHVS and CDR2 FQNEAQ. Trimming took 5 bases from V and 3 from J, leaving 31 bases between them. The CDR3 loop spans 20 amino acids.

This clonotype has just a few counts. The chain combines TRBV5-1 with TRBJ2-3, with D hard to call. CDR1 is SGHRS and CDR2 is YFSETQ in the germline V gene. V was cut by 0 bases and J by 0 bases, with 8 bases left in between. The CDR3 is 15 residues long. CDR3 bases: TGCGCCAGCAGCTTGGATAATACTAGCACAGATACGCAGTATTTT. This translates into CASSLDNTSTDTQYF.

This clonotype was counted a few times. The chain combines TRBV18 with TRBJ2-7, with 7 bases identical to TRBD1. Germline-derived CDR1 and CDR2 are KGHSH and LQKENI. This CDR3 region has 15 residues. J lost 2 bases, V lost 8 bases, and 12 bases had no gene match. CDR3 amino acids: CASREVGQGAYEQYF. The CDR3 coding sequence is TGTGCCAGCCGAGAGGTTGGGCAGGGGGCCTACGAGCAGTACTTC.

The rearrangement uses TRBV6-5 and TRBJ2-7; D tentatively reads TRBD1 or TRBD2 (5 bases each). This CDR3 has 15 residues. Germline CDR1 reads MNHEY; CDR2 reads SVGAGI. The ends were cut back, 0 bases at V and 6 bases at J, with 15 bases in the middle. The DNA of the CDR3 is TGTGCCAGCAGTTACTCGGTTACAGGAGGCACCGAGCAGTACTTC. This gives the protein CASSYSVTGGTEQYF.

This clonotype was seen a handful of times. This chain connects TRBV20-1 to TRBJ2-2, with 8 bases that match TRBD1. CDR1 and CDR2 (germline): DFQATT, SNEGSKA (reference sequence). This CDR3 spans 16 amino acids. The junction had 7 bases not matched to a gene; V was cut back by 0 bases and J by 4 bases. CDR3 DNA sequence: TGCAGTGCTAGAGAGGCGACAGGGGCAAGCACCGGGGAGCTGTTTTTT. This codes for CSAREATGASTGELFF.

This clonotype was seen more than once but under ten times. The V and J genes are TRBV10-3 and TRBJ2-7, with D possibly matching TRBD1 (5 bases). This CDR3 is 14 amino acids long. From germline, CDR1 is ENHRY and CDR2 SYGVKD. The V and J ends lost 2 bases and 0 bases respectively, with 8 bases between them. CDR3 loop: CAISEGASSYEQYF. CDR3 bases: TGTGCCATCAGTGAGGGGGCCTCCTCCTACGAGCAGTACTTC.

This clonotype was found a few times. A clone one base away is much larger, so this may be a read error. The chain uses TRBV9 and TRBJ1-5; D uncertain. The CDR3 length is 13 residues. The V end was cut by 0 bases, the J end by 3 bases, with 4 bases between. CDR1 SGDLS and CDR2 YYNGEE come from the germline V gene. The CDR3 coding sequence is TGTGCCAGCAGCGTAGACAACAATCAGCCCCAGCATTTT. Translation: CASSVDNNQPQHF.

This clonotype was detected ten times or more. The chain employs TRBV20-1 and TRBJ1-3; no definite D call. Trimming took 5 bases from V and 9 from J, leaving 11 bases between them. CDR3 size: 11 residues. Per the germline V gene, CDR1 is DFQATT and CDR2 is SNEGSKA (reference sequence). The CDR3 coding sequence is TGCAGTGCTGTGCGGCCGGGCACCATATATTTT. Translation: CSAVRPGTIYF.

The chain combines TRBV20-1 with TRBJ2-1, with D tentatively TRBD1 or TRBD2 (5 bases each). The V gene lost 4 bases and the J gene lost 8 bases, with 15 bases spanning the gap. This CDR3 spans 13 amino acids. Germline V gives CDR1 DFQATT, CDR2 SNEGSKA (reference sequence). This chain's CDR3 is CSANSGTSDEQFF. DNA for the CDR3: TGCAGTGCTAATTCAGGGACGAGCGATGAGCAGTTCTTC.

This clonotype was seen more than once but under ten times. The rearrangement links TRBV5-1 to TRBJ2-5, with D possibly matching TRBD2 (6 bases). There are 14 residues in the CDR3. Germline CDR1 and CDR2: SGHRS and YFSETQ. With 3 bases removed from V and 5 bases from J, the gap between germline ends came to 14 bases. CDR3 in DNA: TGCGCCAGCAGCTCGGGGGAAAGCAGGGAGACCCAGTACTTC. Translating gives CASSSGESRETQYF.

Many counts were recorded for this clonotype. The chain employs TRBV6-6 and TRBJ1-1; D remains ambiguous. Germline CDR1 MNHNY, CDR2 SVGAGI (reference sequence). V lost 7 bases and J 1 base, leaving 10 bases between the germline ends. This CDR3 is built from 13 residues. The CDR3 DNA sequence: TGTGCCAGCACCAAGCAAGAGAACACTGAAGCTTTCTTT. It codes for CASTKQENTEAFF.

This clonotype was detected ten times or more. The chain recombines TRBV5-1 with TRBJ2-7; TRBD1 might be the D (6 bases). The V gene's germline CDR1 is SGHRS and CDR2 YFSETQ. This CDR3 comprises 14 residues. V shed 1 base and J shed 2 bases, with 10 bases lying between them. The CDR3 sequence: CASSLSEGAYEQYF. DNA of the CDR3: TGCGCCAGCAGCTTGTCAGAGGGGGCCTACGAGCAGTACTTC.

The gene calls are TRBV2 and TRBJ2-7, with 8 bases that match TRBD2. With V trimmed by 10 bases and J by 5 bases, 10 bases remained unmatched. This CDR3 region has 13 residues. The germline V gene encodes CDR1 SNHLY and CDR2 FYNNEI. CDR3 sequence reads: CAIRGSGSDEQYF. In DNA, the CDR3 is TGTGCCATCCGAGGGAGCGGGAGCGACGAGCAGTACTTC.

The CDR3 coding sequence is TGCAGTGCTACTGGGACTAGGACCTACGAGCAGTACTTC. Translation gives CSATGTRTYEQYF. V usage is TRBV20-1 and J usage is TRBJ2-7, with 8 bases fitting TRBD2. CDR3 length: 13 residues. Germline V lookup: CDR1 DFQATT, CDR2 SNEGSKA (reference sequence). V was clipped by 4 bases and J by 2 bases; unmatched bases: 4.

This clonotype was observed a few times. The rearrangement uses TRBV7-2 and TRBJ1-4; D is undetermined. Germline V gene sequence: CDR1 SGHTA, CDR2 FQGNSA. The CDR3 contains 14 residues. V was clipped by 5 bases and J by 4 bases, with 11 bases between them. The DNA for the CDR3 is TGTGCCAGCAGCACCGGAGGTGGTAATGAAAAACTGTTTTTT. Amino acid sequence: CASSTGGGNEKLFF.

This clonotype was counted a few times. The chain is built from TRBV20-1 and TRBJ2-7; 8 nucleotides line up with TRBD2. V trimming: 7 bases; J trimming: 2 bases; junction bases outside the gene matches: 13. Germline CDR1 and CDR2: DFQATT and SNEGSKA (reference sequence). The CDR3 has 15 amino acids. Here the CDR3 DNA reads TGCAGTGTCGGAGGCCCAGCGGGAGTCCCCTACGAGCAGTACTTC. Translated, it gives CSVGGPAGVPYEQYF.

This chain links TRBV5-1 with TRBJ2-1; 9 nucleotides agree with TRBD2. The CDR3 runs to 15 residues. Per germline, CDR1 SGHRS and CDR2 YFSETQ. Here the CDR3 DNA reads TGCGTTAGCAGCTCCGGTTCTAGCGGGAACAATGAGCAGTTCTTC. Protein sequence: CVSSSGSSGNNEQFF.

There are a few counts of this clonotype. The chain links TRBV15 to TRBJ2-3; D uncertain. The CDR3 has 13 amino acids. V gave up 0 bases and J gave up 6 bases, with 7 bases separating them. CDR1 and CDR2 from the germline V gene are LNHNV and YYDKDF (reference sequence). The CDR3 here is CATSRDQIDTQYF. The DNA of the CDR3 is TGTGCCACCAGCAGAGATCAGATCGATACGCAGTATTTT. Based on the CDR3 plus reference TRBV15 and TRBJ2-3, the full variable domain is DAMVIQNPRYQVTQFGKPVTLSCSQTLNHNVMYWYQQKSSQAPKLLFHYYDKDFNNEADTPDNFQSRRPNTSFCFLDIRSPGLGDTAMYLCATSRDQIDTQYFGPGTRLTVL.

The gene calls are TRBV28 and TRBJ1-2, with D possibly being TRBD1 (6 bases). Germline values: CDR1 MDHEN, CDR2 SYDVKM. This CDR3 has 14 amino acids. Between the trimmed V and J ends, which lost 5 bases and 7 bases, there was a span of 17 bases. In DNA form, the CDR3 reads TGTGCCAGCAGTCTAGGGCGGGACATCCTTGGCTACACCTTC. It yields the protein CASSLGRDILGYTF.

A few counts support this clonotype. CDR3: CASSLSGRKYNEQFF. CDR3 bases: TGTGCCAGCAGTCTATCGGGACGGAAATACAATGAGCAGTTCTTC. The rearrangement joins TRBV28 to TRBJ2-1; possibly TRBD1 or TRBD2 for D (5 bases each). The CDR3 extends over 15 amino acids. V lost 5 bases to trimming and J lost 4 bases, with 15 bases between them. Germline V gene data show CDR1 as MDHEN and CDR2 as SYDVKM.